This T cell receptor beta chain came from a study of identical twins. Study findings and constraints: Its conclusions, products of cross-sectional statistical analysis, did not come from following the same donors.

TCRdb fed the 5' RACE reads into MiXCR, producing one record per CDR3 protein. The data contain 450,000 to 500,000 distinct CDR3 sequences, around an eighth of them singletons. This clonotype has a handful of counts. Its cognate antigen is unknown. Germline V CDR1 and CDR2: SGHVS, FNYEAQ. The V gene end was trimmed by 5 bases and the J gene end by 6 bases; junction bases not matched to a gene: 9. This CDR3 region has 14 residues. This same sample was also taken into another study, of yellow fever vaccine responses in identical twins. That report adds: Twins' vaccine T cell response reportedly seemed partly convergent, partly personalized.

Specimen: CD4+ T cells sorted from blood. The J gene is TRBJ1-1, the V gene TRBV7-6; 7 bases line up with TRBD1. The clonotype comes from a woman aged 18-29 years in good health. The CDR3 region has the DNA TGTGCCAGCAGCCCTAGGACAGGAGTTGCTGAAGCTTTCTTT. Its translation is CASSPRTGVAEAFF.